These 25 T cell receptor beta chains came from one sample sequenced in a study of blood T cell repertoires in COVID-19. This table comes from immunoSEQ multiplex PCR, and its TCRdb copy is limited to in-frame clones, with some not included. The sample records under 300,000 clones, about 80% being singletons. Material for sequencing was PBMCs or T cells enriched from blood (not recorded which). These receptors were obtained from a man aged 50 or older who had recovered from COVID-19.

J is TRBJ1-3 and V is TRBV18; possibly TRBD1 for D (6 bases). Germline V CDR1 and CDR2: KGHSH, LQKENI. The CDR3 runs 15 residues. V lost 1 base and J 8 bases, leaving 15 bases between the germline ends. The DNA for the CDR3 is TGTGCCAGCTCACCACAGCGGGGGGCCGGGGACACCATATATTTT. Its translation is CASSPQRGAGDTIYF.

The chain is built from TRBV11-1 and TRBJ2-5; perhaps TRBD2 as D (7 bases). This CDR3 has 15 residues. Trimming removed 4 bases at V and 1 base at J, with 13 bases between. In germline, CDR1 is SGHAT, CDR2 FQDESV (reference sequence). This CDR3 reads CASSWGGAFQETQYF. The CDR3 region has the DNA TGTGCCAGCAGCTGGGGGGGGGCCTTCCAAGAGACCCAGTACTTC. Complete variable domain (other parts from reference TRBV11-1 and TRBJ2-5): EAEVAQSPRYKITEKSQAVAFWCDPISGHATLYWYRQILGQGPELLVQFQDESVVDDSQLPKDRFSAERLKGVDSTLKIQPAELGDSAMYLCASSWGGAFQETQYFGPGTRLLVL.

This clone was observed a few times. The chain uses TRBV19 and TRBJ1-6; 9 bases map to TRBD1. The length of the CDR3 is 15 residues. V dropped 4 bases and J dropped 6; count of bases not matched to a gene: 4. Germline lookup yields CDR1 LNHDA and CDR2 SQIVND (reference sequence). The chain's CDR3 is CASSTLDRGNSPLHF. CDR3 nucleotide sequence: TGTGCCAGTAGTACGTTGGACAGGGGTAATTCACCCCTCCACTTT.

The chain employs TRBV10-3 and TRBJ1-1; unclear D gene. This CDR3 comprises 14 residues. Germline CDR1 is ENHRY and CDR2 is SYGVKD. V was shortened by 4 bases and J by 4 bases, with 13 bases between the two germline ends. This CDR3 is CAISASSLATEAFF. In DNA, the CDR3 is TGTGCCATCAGTGCCTCAAGTTTGGCCACTGAAGCTTTCTTT.

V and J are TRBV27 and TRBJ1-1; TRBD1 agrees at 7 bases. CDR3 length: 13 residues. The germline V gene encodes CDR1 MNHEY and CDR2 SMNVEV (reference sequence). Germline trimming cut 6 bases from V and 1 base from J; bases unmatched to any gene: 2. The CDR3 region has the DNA TGTGCCAGCAGGCGACAGGGGAACACTGAAGCTTTCTTT. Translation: CASRRQGNTEAFF.

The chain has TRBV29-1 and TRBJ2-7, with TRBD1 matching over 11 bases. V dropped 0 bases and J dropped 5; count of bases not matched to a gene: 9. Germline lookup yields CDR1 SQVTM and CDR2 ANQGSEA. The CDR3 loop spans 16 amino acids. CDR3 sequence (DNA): TGCAGCGTTGAAGATAGAGGAAGGACAGGGGGCCACGAGCAGTACTTC. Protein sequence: CSVEDRGRTGGHEQYF.

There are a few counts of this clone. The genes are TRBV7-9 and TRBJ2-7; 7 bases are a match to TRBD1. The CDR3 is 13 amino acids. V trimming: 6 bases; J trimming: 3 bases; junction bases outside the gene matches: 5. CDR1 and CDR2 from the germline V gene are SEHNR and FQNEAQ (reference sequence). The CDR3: CASRQGQIYEQYF. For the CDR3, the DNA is TGTGCCAGCAGGCAGGGACAGATCTACGAGCAGTACTTC.

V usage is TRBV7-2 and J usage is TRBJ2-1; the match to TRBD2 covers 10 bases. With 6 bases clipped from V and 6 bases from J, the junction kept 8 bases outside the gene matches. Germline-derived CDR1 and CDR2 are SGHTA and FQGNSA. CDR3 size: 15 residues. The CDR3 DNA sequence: TGTGCCAGCAGAGGAGCGGGAGGGTCGAGCAATGAGCAGTTCTTC. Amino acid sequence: CASRGAGGSSNEQFF.

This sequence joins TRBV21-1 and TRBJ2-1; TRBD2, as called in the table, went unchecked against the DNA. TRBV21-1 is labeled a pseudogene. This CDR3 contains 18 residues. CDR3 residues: CASSPLDRGGPPYNEQFF. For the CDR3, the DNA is TGTGCCAGCAGCCCCCTTGATAGGGGGGGGCCCCCCTACAATGAGCAGTTCTTC.

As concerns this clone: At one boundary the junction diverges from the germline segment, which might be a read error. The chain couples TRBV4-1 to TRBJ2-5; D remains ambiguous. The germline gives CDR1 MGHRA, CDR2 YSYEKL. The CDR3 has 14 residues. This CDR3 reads CASRQVTTRETQYF. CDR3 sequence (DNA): TGCGCCAGCAGACAAGTAACTACGAGGGAGACCCAGTACTTC.

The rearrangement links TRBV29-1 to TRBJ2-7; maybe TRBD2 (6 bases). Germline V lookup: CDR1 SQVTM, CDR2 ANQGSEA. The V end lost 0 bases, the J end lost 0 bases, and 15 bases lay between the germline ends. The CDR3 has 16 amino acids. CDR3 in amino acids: CSVEDRGGASSYEQYF. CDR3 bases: TGCAGCGTTGAAGATCGAGGCGGGGCTAGCTCCTACGAGCAGTACTTC.

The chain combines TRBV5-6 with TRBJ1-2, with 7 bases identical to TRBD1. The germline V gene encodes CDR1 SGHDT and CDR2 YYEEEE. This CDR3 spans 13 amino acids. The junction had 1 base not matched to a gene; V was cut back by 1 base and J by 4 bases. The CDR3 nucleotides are TGTGCCAGCAGCTTGACAGGGGCCTATGGCTACACCTTC. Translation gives CASSLTGAYGYTF.

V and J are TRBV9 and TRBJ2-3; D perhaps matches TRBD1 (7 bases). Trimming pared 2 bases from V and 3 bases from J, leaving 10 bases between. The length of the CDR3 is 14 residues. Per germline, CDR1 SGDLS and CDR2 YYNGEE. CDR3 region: CASSVQGGTDTQYF. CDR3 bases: TGTGCCAGCAGCGTTCAGGGGGGAACAGATACGCAGTATTTT.

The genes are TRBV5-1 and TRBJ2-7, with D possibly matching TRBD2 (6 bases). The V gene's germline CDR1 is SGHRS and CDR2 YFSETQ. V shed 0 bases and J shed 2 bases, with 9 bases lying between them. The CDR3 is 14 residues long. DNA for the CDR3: TGCGCCAGCAGCTTGGATCCGGGGGCCTACGAGCAGTACTTC. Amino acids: CASSLDPGAYEQYF.

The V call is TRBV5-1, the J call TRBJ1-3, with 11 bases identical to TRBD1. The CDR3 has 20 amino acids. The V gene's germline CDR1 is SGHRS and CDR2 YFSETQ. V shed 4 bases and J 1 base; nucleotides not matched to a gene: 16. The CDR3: CASSPIPGQGVVGSGNTIYF. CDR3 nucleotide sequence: TGCGCCAGCAGCCCAATTCCGGGACAGGGGGTCGTAGGATCTGGAAACACCATATATTTT.

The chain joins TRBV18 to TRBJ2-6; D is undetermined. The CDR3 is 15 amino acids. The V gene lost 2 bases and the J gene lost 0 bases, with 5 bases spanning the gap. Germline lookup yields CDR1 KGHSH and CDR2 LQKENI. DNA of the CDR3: TGTGCCAGCTCACCAAGGAGCTCTGGGGCCAACGTCCTGACTTTC. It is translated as CASSPRSSGANVLTF.

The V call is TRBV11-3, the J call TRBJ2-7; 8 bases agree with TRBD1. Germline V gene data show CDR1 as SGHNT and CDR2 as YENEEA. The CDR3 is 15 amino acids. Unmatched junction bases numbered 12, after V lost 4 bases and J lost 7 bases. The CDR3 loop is CASSSSTGALGEQYF. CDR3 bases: TGTGCCAGCAGCTCATCGACAGGGGCGTTGGGAGAGCAGTACTTC. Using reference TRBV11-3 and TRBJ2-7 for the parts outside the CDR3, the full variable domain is EAGVVQSPRYKIIEKKQPVAFWCNPISGHNTLYWYLQNLGQGPELLIRYENEEAVDDSQLPKDRFSAERLKGVDSTLKIQPAELGDSAVYLCASSSSTGALGEQYFGPGTRLTVT.

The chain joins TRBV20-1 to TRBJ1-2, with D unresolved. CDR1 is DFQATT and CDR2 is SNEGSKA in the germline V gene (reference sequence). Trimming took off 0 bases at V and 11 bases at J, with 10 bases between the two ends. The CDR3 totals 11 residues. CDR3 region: CSARDGFSYTF. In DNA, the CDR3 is TGCAGTGCTAGAGATGGTTTTAGTTACACCTTC.

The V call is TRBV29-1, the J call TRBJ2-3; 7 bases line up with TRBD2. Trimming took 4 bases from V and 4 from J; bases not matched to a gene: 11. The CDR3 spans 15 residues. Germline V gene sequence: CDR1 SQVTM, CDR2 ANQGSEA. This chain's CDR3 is CSVGELSGKADTQYF. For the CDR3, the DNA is TGCAGCGTTGGGGAGCTAAGCGGGAAGGCAGATACGCAGTATTTT.

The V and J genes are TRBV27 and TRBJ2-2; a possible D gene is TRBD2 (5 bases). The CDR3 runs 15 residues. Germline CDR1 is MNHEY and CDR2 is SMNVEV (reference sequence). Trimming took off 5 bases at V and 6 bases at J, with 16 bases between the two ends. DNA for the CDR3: TGTGCCAGCAGTCCGGCGCTAGCTGGGGCCGGGGAGCTGTTTTTT. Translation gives CASSPALAGAGELFF.

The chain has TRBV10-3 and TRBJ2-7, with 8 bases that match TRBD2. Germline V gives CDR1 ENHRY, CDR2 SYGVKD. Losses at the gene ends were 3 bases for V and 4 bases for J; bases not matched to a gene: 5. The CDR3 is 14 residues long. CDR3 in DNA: TGTGCCATCAGTGAACAGCGGGAGTCGTACGAGCAGTACTTC. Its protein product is CAISEQRESYEQYF.

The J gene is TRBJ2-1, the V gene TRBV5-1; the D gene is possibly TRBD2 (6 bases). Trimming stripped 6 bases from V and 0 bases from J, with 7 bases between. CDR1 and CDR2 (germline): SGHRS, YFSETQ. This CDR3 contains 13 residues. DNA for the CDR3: TGCGCCAGCAAGACTAGCTCCTACAATGAGCAGTTCTTC. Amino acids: CASKTSSYNEQFF.

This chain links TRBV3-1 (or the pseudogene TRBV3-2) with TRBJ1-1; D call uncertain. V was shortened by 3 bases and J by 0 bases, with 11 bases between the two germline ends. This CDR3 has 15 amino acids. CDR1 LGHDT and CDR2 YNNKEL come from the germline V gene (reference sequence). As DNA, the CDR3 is TGTGCCAGCAGCCAGGGCTTGACAATGAACACTGAAGCTTTCTTT. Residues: CASSQGLTMNTEAFF.

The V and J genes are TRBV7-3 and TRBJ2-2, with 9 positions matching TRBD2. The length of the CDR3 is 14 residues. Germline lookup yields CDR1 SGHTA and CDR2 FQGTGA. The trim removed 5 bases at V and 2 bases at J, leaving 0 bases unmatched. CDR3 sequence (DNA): TGTGCCAGCAGCGGGACTAGCAACACCGGGGAGCTGTTTTTT. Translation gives CASSGTSNTGELFF.

CDR3 sequence: CASSASTGSNEQFF. DNA for the CDR3: TGTGCCAGCAGCGCTTCGACGGGGTCGAATGAGCAGTTCTTC. This chain connects TRBV7-3 to TRBJ2-1, with a tentative D call TRBD2 (5 bases). The ends were cut back, 5 bases at V and 7 bases at J, with 15 bases in the middle. The CDR3 has 14 amino acids. Per the germline V gene, CDR1 is SGHTA and CDR2 is FQGTGA.